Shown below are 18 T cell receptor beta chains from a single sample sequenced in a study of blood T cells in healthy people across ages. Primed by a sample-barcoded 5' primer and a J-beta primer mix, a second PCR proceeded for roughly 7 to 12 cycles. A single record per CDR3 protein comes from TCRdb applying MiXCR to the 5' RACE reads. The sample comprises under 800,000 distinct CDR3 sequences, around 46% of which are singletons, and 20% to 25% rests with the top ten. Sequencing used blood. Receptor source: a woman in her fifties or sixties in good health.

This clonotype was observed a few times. CDR3 protein: CASSSSQGEIDEQYF. DNA of the CDR3: TGTGCCAGCAGCTCCTCGCAGGGGGAAATCGACGAGCAGTACTTC. The chain recombines TRBV7-9 with TRBJ2-5, with TRBD1 matching over 7 bases. The DNA end lines up better with TRBJ2-7; the J call may be wrong. Germline loops: CDR1 SEHNR, CDR2 FQNEAQ (reference sequence). This CDR3 region has 15 residues.

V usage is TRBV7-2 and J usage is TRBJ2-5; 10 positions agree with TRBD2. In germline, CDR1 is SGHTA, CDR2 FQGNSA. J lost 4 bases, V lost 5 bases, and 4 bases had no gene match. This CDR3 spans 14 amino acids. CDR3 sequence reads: CASSRGLAAETQYF. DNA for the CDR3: TGTGCCAGCAGCAGAGGACTAGCGGCAGAGACCCAGTACTTC.

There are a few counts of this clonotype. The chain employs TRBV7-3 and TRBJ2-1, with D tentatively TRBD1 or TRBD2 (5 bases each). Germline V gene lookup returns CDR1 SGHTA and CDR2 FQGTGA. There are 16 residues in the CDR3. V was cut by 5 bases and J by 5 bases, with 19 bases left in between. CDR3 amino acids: CASSKIWGIIHNEQFF. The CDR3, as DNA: TGTGCCAGCAGCAAAATCTGGGGGATTATTCACAATGAGCAGTTCTTC.

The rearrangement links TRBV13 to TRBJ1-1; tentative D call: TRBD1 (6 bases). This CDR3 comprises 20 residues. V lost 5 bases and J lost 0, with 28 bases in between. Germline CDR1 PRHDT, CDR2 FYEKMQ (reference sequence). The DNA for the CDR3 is TGTGCCAGCAGCACCCGGACAGAAAGCTCTCACCTGGGTGTGAACACTGAAGCTTTCTTT. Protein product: CASSTRTESSHLGVNTEAFF.

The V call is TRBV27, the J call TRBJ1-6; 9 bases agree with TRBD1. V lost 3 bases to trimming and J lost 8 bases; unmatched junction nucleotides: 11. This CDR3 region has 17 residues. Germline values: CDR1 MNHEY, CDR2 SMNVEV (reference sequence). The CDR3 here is CASSFRDRAVGDSPLHF. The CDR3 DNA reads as TGTGCCAGCAGTTTCCGGGACAGGGCAGTCGGGGATTCACCCCTCCACTTT.

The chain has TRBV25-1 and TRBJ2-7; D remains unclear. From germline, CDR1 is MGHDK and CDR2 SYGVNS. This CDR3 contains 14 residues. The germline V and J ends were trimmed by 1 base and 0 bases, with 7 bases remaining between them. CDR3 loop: CASSEFGNSYEQYF. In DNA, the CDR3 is TGTGCCAGCAGTGAATTCGGCAACTCCTACGAGCAGTACTTC.

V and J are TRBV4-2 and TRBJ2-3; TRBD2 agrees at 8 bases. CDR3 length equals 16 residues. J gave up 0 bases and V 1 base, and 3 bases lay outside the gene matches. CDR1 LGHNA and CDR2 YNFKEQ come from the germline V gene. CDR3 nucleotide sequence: TGTGCCAGCAGCCAAGGAGCGGGAGTTAGCACAGATACGCAGTATTTT. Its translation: CASSQGAGVSTDTQYF.

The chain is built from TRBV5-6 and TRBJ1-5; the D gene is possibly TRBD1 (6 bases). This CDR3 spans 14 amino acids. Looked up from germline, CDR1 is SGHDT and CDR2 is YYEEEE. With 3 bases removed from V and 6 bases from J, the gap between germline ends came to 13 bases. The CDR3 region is CASSYRGRGQPQHF. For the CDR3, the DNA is TGTGCCAGCAGCTATAGGGGGAGAGGTCAGCCCCAGCATTTT.

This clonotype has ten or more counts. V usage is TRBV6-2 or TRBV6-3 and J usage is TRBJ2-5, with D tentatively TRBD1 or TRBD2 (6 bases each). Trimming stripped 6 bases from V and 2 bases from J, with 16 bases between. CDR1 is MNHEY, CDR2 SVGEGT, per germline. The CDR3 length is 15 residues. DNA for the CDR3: TGTGCCAGCAGCGACGGGGGACAAGTACAAGAGACCCAGTACTTC. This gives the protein CASSDGGQVQETQYF.

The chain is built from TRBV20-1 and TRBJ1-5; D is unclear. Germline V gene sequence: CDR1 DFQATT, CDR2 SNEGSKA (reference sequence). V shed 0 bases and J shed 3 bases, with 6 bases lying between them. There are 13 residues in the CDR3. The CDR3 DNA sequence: TGCAGTGCTAGAGATGGCACCAATCAGCCCCAGCATTTT. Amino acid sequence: CSARDGTNQPQHF.

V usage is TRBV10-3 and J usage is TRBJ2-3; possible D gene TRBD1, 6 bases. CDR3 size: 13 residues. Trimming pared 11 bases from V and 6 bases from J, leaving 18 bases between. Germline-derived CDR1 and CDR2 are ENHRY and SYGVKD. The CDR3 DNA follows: TGTGCCCGGGCAGCAGGGGCGTTGGATACGCAGTATTTT. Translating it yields CARAAGALDTQYF.

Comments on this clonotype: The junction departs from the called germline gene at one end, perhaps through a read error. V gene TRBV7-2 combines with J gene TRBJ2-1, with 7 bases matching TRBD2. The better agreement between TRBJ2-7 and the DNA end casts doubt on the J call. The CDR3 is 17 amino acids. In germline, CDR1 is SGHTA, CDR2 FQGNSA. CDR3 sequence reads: CASSLAPSGVSYNEQYF. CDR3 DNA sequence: TGTGCCAGCAGCCTAGCGCCGAGCGGGGTCTCCTACAATGAGCAGTACTTC.

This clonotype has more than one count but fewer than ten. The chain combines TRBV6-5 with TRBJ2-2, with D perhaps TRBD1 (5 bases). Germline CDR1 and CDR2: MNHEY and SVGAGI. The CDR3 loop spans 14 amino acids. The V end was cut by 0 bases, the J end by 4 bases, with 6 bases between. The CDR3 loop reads CASSYSGATGELFF. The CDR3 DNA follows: TGTGCCAGCAGTTACTCAGGGGCCACCGGGGAGCTGTTTTTT.

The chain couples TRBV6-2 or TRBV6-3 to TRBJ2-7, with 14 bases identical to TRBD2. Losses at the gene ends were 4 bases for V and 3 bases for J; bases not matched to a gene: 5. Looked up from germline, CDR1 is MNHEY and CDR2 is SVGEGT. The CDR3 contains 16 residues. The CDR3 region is CASSWGLAGDFYEQYF. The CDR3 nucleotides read TGTGCCAGCAGTTGGGGACTAGCGGGAGACTTCTACGAGCAGTACTTC.

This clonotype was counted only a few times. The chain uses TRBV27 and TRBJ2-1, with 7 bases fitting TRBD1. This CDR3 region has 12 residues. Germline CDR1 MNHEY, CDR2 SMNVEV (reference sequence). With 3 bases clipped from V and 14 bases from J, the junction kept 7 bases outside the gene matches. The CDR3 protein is CASSLGGQGEFF. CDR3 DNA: TGTGCCAGCAGTTTGGGCGGGCAGGGGGAGTTCTTC.

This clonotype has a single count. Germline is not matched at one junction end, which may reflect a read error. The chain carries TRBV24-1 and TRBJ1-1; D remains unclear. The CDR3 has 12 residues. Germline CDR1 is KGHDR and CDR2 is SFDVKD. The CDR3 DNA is TGCGCCACCAGTGACTCGGGCACTGAAGCTTTCTTT. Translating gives CATSDSGTEAFF.

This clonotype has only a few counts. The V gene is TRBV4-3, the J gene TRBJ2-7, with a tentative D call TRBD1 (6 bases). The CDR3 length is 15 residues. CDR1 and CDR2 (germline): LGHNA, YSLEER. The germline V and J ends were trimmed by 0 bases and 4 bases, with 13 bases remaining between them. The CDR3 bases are TGCGCCAGCAGCCAAGATCCGACAGGAGGATACGAGCAGTACTTC. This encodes CASSQDPTGGYEQYF.

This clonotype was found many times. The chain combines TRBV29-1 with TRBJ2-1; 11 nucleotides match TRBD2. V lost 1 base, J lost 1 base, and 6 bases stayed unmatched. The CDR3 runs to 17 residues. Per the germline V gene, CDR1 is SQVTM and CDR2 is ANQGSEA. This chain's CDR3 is CSVEGVSGRGSYNEQFF. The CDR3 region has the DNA TGCAGCGTTGAAGGTGTTAGCGGGAGGGGTTCCTACAATGAGCAGTTCTTC.